This entry describes one T cell receptor beta chain. Its antigen is unidentified. Here immunoSEQ multiplex PCR was the method, and the copy in TCRdb shows in-frame clones only, minus some. The sample gives around 1,900,000 clones, roughly 95% of which show up once; under 2% is in the top ten. Germline CDR1 and CDR2: MNHEY and SMNVEV (reference sequence). Trimming stripped 10 bases from V and 4 bases from J, with 10 bases between. This CDR3 has 11 residues. The sample is drawn from a study of shared clonotypes between healthy human individuals. Study results and caveats: Naive CD4 clonotypes overlapped across several donors at roughly 5.1%.

Naive CD8 isolation took CD45RO-negative cells positively selected for CCR7 and excluded terminally differentiated effector memory CD45RA+ cells. The sequence was collected from a man aged 18 to 29 in good health. Some clones in this sample may be carry-over from other donors' samples. This chain uses TRBV27 with TRBJ2-5; D may be TRBD2 (6 bases). The material sequenced was naive CD8+ T cells from PBMCs. The CDR3 protein is CATRRGETQYF. The DNA for the CDR3 is TGTGCCACGCGGAGGGGAGAGACCCAGTACTTC.